This entry lists 13 T cell receptor beta chains sequenced from one sample in a study of neurological immune-mediated disorders. TCRdb redid the calling of the 5' RACE reads with MiXCR, one entry per CDR3 protein. Among 50,000 to 60,000 distinct CDR3 sequences, approximately 17% were seen once, and the ten largest hold roughly 4.5%. The sequenced sample was PBMCs. The receptor source for this set is a man in his sixties in good health.

The chain uses TRBV13 and TRBJ2-5; the match to TRBD1 covers 8 bases. The V gene end was trimmed by 6 bases and the J gene end by 4 bases; junction bases not matched to a gene: 10. The CDR3 loop spans 15 amino acids. From germline, CDR1 is PRHDT and CDR2 FYEKMQ (reference sequence). CDR3 protein: CASSLGQGAGETQYF. As DNA, the CDR3 is TGTGCCAGCAGTCTCGGGCAGGGGGCTGGAGAGACCCAGTACTTC.

This clonotype has a count of ten or more. V is TRBV29-1 and J is TRBJ2-7; 12 nucleotides align to TRBD2. The V segment lost 1 base and the J segment 3 bases; nucleotides outside the gene matches: 4. Germline loops: CDR1 SQVTM, CDR2 ANQGSEA. There are 15 residues in the CDR3. The CDR3 DNA reads TGCAGCGTTGAAGGGCTAGCGGGAGGGGACTACGAGCAGTACTTC. As protein: CSVEGLAGGDYEQYF.

There are many counts of this clonotype. Here the CDR3 DNA reads TGCGCCAGCAGCTTGGAGCCGGACGCTGGGGGAAACACCATATATTTT. This encodes CASSLEPDAGGNTIYF. This chain joins TRBV5-1 and TRBJ1-3; D unclear. Trimming pared 0 bases from V and 4 bases from J, leaving 14 bases between. CDR1 is SGHRS and CDR2 is YFSETQ in the germline V gene. This CDR3 comprises 16 residues.

This clonotype was detected many times. The chain combines TRBV5-1 with TRBJ2-7, with TRBD1 matching 8 bases. The CDR3 spans 15 residues. Trimming took 2 bases from V and 2 from J; bases not matched to a gene: 6. Germline CDR1 is SGHRS and CDR2 is YFSETQ. CDR3 nucleotide sequence: TGCGCCAGCAGCTTCTCCGGGACAGGACCCTACGAGCAGTACTTC. Translation: CASSFSGTGPYEQYF.

There are many counts of this clonotype. The V call is TRBV27, the J call TRBJ2-5; D might be TRBD2 (6 bases). The ends were cut back, 8 bases at V and 4 bases at J, with 23 bases in the middle. The germline V gene encodes CDR1 MNHEY and CDR2 SMNVEV (reference sequence). The CDR3 runs 16 residues. This CDR3 is CASDSDQLMEGETQYF. DNA of the CDR3: TGTGCCAGCGACTCAGACCAACTTATGGAGGGAGAGACCCAGTACTTC.

In its sample, this clonotype was seen many times. The V call is TRBV7-3, the J call TRBJ2-7, with TRBD1 identical over 8 bases. From germline, CDR1 is SGHTA and CDR2 FQGTGA. Trimming took 5 bases from V and 4 from J; bases not matched to a gene: 4. This CDR3 region has 13 residues. The chain's CDR3 is CASSIGQGYEQYF. The CDR3 nucleotides are TGTGCCAGCAGCATAGGACAGGGTTACGAGCAGTACTTC. The complete variable domain, with remaining parts taken from reference TRBV7-3 and TRBJ2-7, reads GAGVSQTPSNKVTEKGKYVELRCDPISGHTALYWYRQSLGQGPEFLIYFQGTGAADDSGLPNDRFFAVRPEGSVSTLKIQRTERGDSAVYLCASSIGQGYEQYFGPGTRLTVT.

In its sample, this clonotype was seen many times. This chain uses TRBV6-6 with TRBJ2-7; no definite D call. Trimming removed 6 bases at V and 2 bases at J, with 8 bases between. Germline V gives CDR1 MNHNY, CDR2 SVGAGI (reference sequence). This CDR3 has 12 residues. The DNA of the CDR3 is TGTGCCAGCAGGGAGTCCACCTACGAGCAGTACTTC. It translates to CASRESTYEQYF.

The chain carries TRBV5-1 and TRBJ2-5; TRBD1 aligns across 10 bases. In germline, CDR1 is SGHRS, CDR2 YFSETQ. Germline trimming cut 8 bases from V and 2 bases from J; bases unmatched to any gene: 6. CDR3 size: 14 residues. DNA for the CDR3: TGCGCCAGTTCGGCGGGACAGGGGCAAGAGACCCAGTACTTC. This codes for CASSAGQGQETQYF.

This clonotype was counted many times. The J gene is TRBJ2-7, the V gene TRBV6-2 or TRBV6-3, with D perhaps matching TRBD2 (6 bases). The CDR3 spans 14 residues. Per the germline V gene, CDR1 is MNHEY and CDR2 is SVGEGT. V was cut by 3 bases and J by 4 bases, with 13 bases left in between. In DNA, the CDR3 is TGTGCCAGCAGTTATGGTCTAGCGTTATACGAGCAGTACTTC. Translated, it gives CASSYGLALYEQYF.

The chain has TRBV25-1 and TRBJ2-3; weak D call: TRBD1 (5 bases). V was shortened by 0 bases and J by 0 bases, with 10 bases between the two germline ends. The CDR3 runs to 16 residues. The germline gives CDR1 MGHDK, CDR2 SYGVNS. CDR3 sequence reads: CASSEYRGSSTDTQYF. The CDR3 DNA sequence: TGTGCCAGCAGTGAATATAGGGGTTCAAGCACAGATACGCAGTATTTT.

This clonotype was counted between two and nine times. The chain has TRBV28 and TRBJ2-2, with TRBD2 identical over 7 bases. V lost 10 bases and J lost 3; bases outside the gene matches: 14. The germline CDR1 and CDR2 sequences are MDHEN and SYDVKM. CDR3 size: 16 residues. CDR3 in DNA: TGTGCCACCTGGGGTGCCTTAGCGGGTTACACCGGGGAGCTGTTTTTT. This sequence encodes CATWGALAGYTGELFF.

This clonotype was counted only a few times. The J gene is TRBJ1-5, the V gene TRBV6-1, with a tentative D call TRBD1 (6 bases). The germline V and J ends were trimmed by 7 bases and 5 bases, with 12 bases remaining between them. This CDR3 is 13 amino acids long. From germline, CDR1 is MNHNS and CDR2 SASEGT. The CDR3 DNA is TGTGCCAGCACCACAGGGAGAGATCAGCCCCAGCATTTT. Its translation: CASTTGRDQPQHF.

This clonotype came up many times. The rearrangement links TRBV11-1 to TRBJ2-1; 9 bases line up with TRBD1. Unmatched junction bases numbered 5, after V lost 5 bases and J lost 0 bases. Germline loops: CDR1 SGHAT, CDR2 FQDESV (reference sequence). CDR3 length: 16 residues. CDR3 region: CASSPRQGGSYNEQFF. The CDR3 DNA sequence: TGTGCCAGCAGCCCCCGACAGGGGGGCTCCTACAATGAGCAGTTCTTC.